The entry below gives a single T cell receptor beta chain sequence along with its context. These data originate in a study of blood T cell repertoires in COVID-19. TCRdb's table, derived via immunoSEQ multiplex PCR, lists solely in-frame clones and lacks some. The sample shows around 320,000 clones, more than 90% of them seen only once. The sequence was obtained from a woman in her twenties or thirties who had been exposed to COVID-19. The source material was PBMCs or T cells enriched from blood (not recorded which).

The CDR3 nucleotides read TGTGCCAGCAGCTTAATGGAGAACTATGGCTACACCTTC. Translated, it gives CASSLMENYGYTF. The gene calls are TRBV11-2 and TRBJ1-2; D uncertain. V was cut by 2 bases and J by 2 bases, with 6 bases left in between. CDR3 length: 13 residues. The germline gives CDR1 SGHAT, CDR2 FQNNGV.